The 24 T cell receptor beta chains presented below share a single source sample, sequenced in a study of cytomegalovirus exposure and HLA in healthy donors. PCR involved 60 Vbeta and 13 Jbeta primers. Sequencing was performed with immunoSEQ multiplex PCR; in TCRdb, only in-frame clones are kept and a portion is missing. The sample includes about 100,000 clones, 65% to 80% of them seen just once. The sample was PBMCs. The receptors come from a woman in her 70s in good health and CMV-seropositive.

V usage is TRBV2 and J usage is TRBJ1-5; no definite D call. The CDR3 length is 14 residues. Trimming pared 5 bases from V and 4 bases from J, leaving 12 bases between. Germline CDR1 reads SNHLY; CDR2 reads FYNNEI. This chain's CDR3 is CASSPPVPNQPQHF. The CDR3 region has the DNA TGTGCCAGCAGTCCCCCGGTTCCAAATCAGCCCCAGCATTTT.

This clone came up once. The V and J genes are TRBV11-2 and TRBJ2-1; the D gene is possibly TRBD2 (7 bases). The length of the CDR3 is 16 residues. Germline V gene lookup returns CDR1 SGHAT and CDR2 FQNNGV. Trimming cost V 4 bases and J 7 bases, with 20 bases left between them. The CDR3 sequence: CASSSRGGADRNEQFF. The CDR3 region has the DNA TGTGCCAGCAGCTCAAGAGGGGGGGCCGACCGAAATGAGCAGTTCTTC.

This clone was observed a handful of times. The chain is built from TRBV5-1 and TRBJ2-5; maybe TRBD1 (6 bases). V lost 3 bases and J 4 bases, leaving 10 bases between the germline ends. The germline CDR1 and CDR2 sequences are SGHRS and YFSETQ. The CDR3 is 13 residues long. Here the CDR3 DNA reads TGCGCCAGCAGCTGGGGACACCTAGAGACCCAGTACTTC. Translated, it gives CASSWGHLETQYF. The variable domain in full, with the rest retrieved from reference TRBV5-1 and TRBJ2-5, is KAGVTQTPRYLIKTRGQQVTLSCSPISGHRSVSWYQQTPGQGLQFLFEYFSETQRNKGNFPGRFSGRQFSNSRSEMNVSTLELGDSALYLCASSWGHLETQYFGPGTRLLVL.

The genes are TRBV2 and TRBJ1-5; TRBD1 matches at 7 bases. Trimming at V came to 7 bases and at J to 4 bases, leaving 7 bases not matched to a gene. The CDR3 contains 14 residues. CDR1 and CDR2 from the germline V gene are SNHLY and FYNNEI. CDR3 loop: CASNQGTENQPQHF. For the CDR3, the DNA is TGTGCCAGCAACCAAGGGACAGAGAATCAGCCCCAGCATTTT.

CDR3 DNA: TGTGCCAGCACCAACTCCCCTTACAGGGTCGCGAGCAATCAGCCCCAGCATTTT. It yields the protein CASTNSPYRVASNQPQHF. This chain links TRBV28 with TRBJ1-5, with a weak D call TRBD1 (6 bases). Trimming removed 7 bases from V and 1 base from J, with 23 bases in between. Germline V gene data show CDR1 as MDHEN and CDR2 as SYDVKM. CDR3 length: 18 amino acids.

This clone has a single count. The chain joins TRBV5-4 to TRBJ2-7; TRBD1 matches 9 bases. The germline V gene encodes CDR1 SGHNT and CDR2 YYREEE (reference sequence). The CDR3 sequence is 15 residues long. The ends lost 3 bases at V and 5 bases at J; junction bases unmatched: 9. The CDR3 loop reads CASSSITGGLNEQYF. CDR3 DNA: TGTGCCAGCAGCTCGATAACAGGGGGCCTTAACGAGCAGTACTTC.

The chain has TRBV7-2 and TRBJ2-3, with TRBD2 matching over 7 bases. The CDR3 sequence is 15 residues long. Losses at the gene ends were 2 bases for V and 3 bases for J; bases not matched to a gene: 5. Germline CDR1 is SGHTA and CDR2 is FQGNSA. CDR3 sequence reads: CASSLWGGETDTQYF. CDR3 DNA sequence: TGTGCCAGCAGCTTATGGGGGGGTGAGACAGATACGCAGTATTTT.

A word on this clone: Compared with germline, one end of the junction differs, possibly owing to a read error. V and J are TRBV7-9 and TRBJ2-2; TRBD1 matches at 8 bases. Germline values: CDR1 SEHNR, CDR2 FQNEAQ (reference sequence). This CDR3 has 19 amino acids. CDR3 nucleotides: TGTTCCAGCCCCTTCCACGCTATAACCGGACAGGGGAACACCGGGGAGCTGTTTTTT. It codes for CSSPFHAITGQGNTGELFF. Together with reference TRBV7-9 and TRBJ2-2, the CDR3 gives the full variable domain: DTGVSQNPRHKITKRGQNVTFRCDPISEHNRLYWYRQTLGQGPEFLTYFQNEAQLEKSRLLSDRFSAERPKGSFSTLEIQRTEQGDSAMYLCSSPFHAITGQGNTGELFFGEGSRLTVL.

The count of this clone is one. V gene TRBV11-2 combines with J gene TRBJ1-1; 9 bases fit TRBD1. This CDR3 region has 18 residues. In germline, CDR1 is SGHAT, CDR2 FQNNGV. V dropped 1 base and J dropped 0; count of bases not matched to a gene: 9. The CDR3 loop reads CASSLVARTGVMNTEAFF. The CDR3 coding sequence is TGTGCCAGCAGCTTAGTCGCCCGGACAGGGGTTATGAACACTGAAGCTTTCTTT. Based on the CDR3 plus reference TRBV11-2 and TRBJ1-1, the full variable domain is EAGVAQSPRYKIIEKRQSVAFWCNPISGHATLYWYQQILGQGPKLLIQFQNNGVVDDSQLPKDRFSAERLKGVDSTLKIQPAKLEDSAVYLCASSLVARTGVMNTEAFFGQGTRLTVV.

The chain combines TRBV6-1 with TRBJ2-7; 10 nucleotides match TRBD1. The CDR3 has 14 residues. V shed 6 bases, J shed 7 bases, and the junction held 9 bases outside the gene matches. Germline V gene sequence: CDR1 MNHNS, CDR2 SASEGT. CDR3 residues: CASSGGQGLGEQYF. The CDR3 DNA is TGTGCCAGCAGCGGGGGACAGGGGTTAGGGGAGCAGTACTTC.

This clone has a handful of counts. V gene TRBV5-6 combines with J gene TRBJ1-4, with 7 positions matching TRBD1. J gave up 4 bases and V 0 bases, and 6 bases lay outside the gene matches. This CDR3 region has 16 residues. The germline V gene has CDR1 SGHDT and CDR2 YYEEEE. The CDR3 loop is CASSLVGTAVNEKLFF. In nucleotides, the CDR3 is TGTGCCAGCAGCTTGGTAGGGACAGCGGTTAATGAAAAACTGTTTTTT.

This chain connects TRBV12-5 to TRBJ2-1; D may be TRBD2 (6 bases). In germline, CDR1 is LGHNT, CDR2 FRNRAP. The CDR3 runs to 16 residues. V lost 0 bases to trimming and J lost 5 bases, with 14 bases between them. This CDR3 reads CASGLVRRDSHNEQFF. CDR3 in DNA: TGTGCTAGTGGTTTGGTAAGGCGGGATAGTCACAATGAGCAGTTCTTC. Supplemented by reference TRBV12-5 and TRBJ2-1, the full variable domain reads DARVTQTPRHKVTEMGQEVTMRCQPILGHNTVFWYRQTMMQGLELLAYFRNRAPLDDSGMPKDRFSAEMPDATLATLKIQPSEPRDSAVYFCASGLVRRDSHNEQFFGPGTRLTVL.

The chain carries TRBV2 and TRBJ2-1; 10 nucleotides agree with TRBD1. The CDR3 sequence is 15 residues long. Looked up from germline, CDR1 is SNHLY and CDR2 is FYNNEI. J lost 0 bases, V lost 6 bases, and 2 bases had no gene match. The CDR3 DNA sequence: TGTGCCAGCAGGGGACAGGGGAGCTCCTACAATGAGCAGTTCTTC. Amino acid sequence: CASRGQGSSYNEQFF.

The V and J genes are TRBV5-1 and TRBJ2-3; D is unclear. Trimming cost V 0 bases and J 9 bases, with 14 bases left between them. From germline, CDR1 is SGHRS and CDR2 YFSETQ. CDR3 length: 14 residues. In DNA, the CDR3 is TGCGCCAGCAGCTTGGATGACGGCAGAGGAACGCAGTATTTT. Encoded protein: CASSLDDGRGTQYF.

This clone has just a few counts. The rearrangement links TRBV7-6 to TRBJ2-7; TRBD2 matches at 11 bases. The CDR3 is made up of 15 amino acids. The trim removed 5 bases at V and 1 base at J, leaving 4 bases unmatched. Germline V CDR1 and CDR2: SGHVS, FNYEAQ. DNA for the CDR3: TGTGCCAGCAGCCAAGTAGCGGGGGGGTCCTACGAGCAGTACTTC. Protein product: CASSQVAGGSYEQYF.

Here the CDR3 reads CASSFGEKETQYF. As DNA, the CDR3 is TGTGCCAGCAGCTTTGGAGAAAAAGAGACCCAGTACTTC. J is TRBJ2-5 and V is TRBV7-3; D ambiguous. Germline CDR1 SGHTA, CDR2 FQGTGA. The CDR3 is 13 residues long. V lost 3 bases, J lost 3 bases, and 8 bases lay in between.

This chain joins TRBV6-1 and TRBJ1-5, with D hard to call. The V end lost 2 bases, the J end lost 7 bases, and 12 bases lay between the germline ends. Germline CDR1 is MNHNS and CDR2 is SASEGT. The length of the CDR3 is 14 residues. CDR3 sequence (DNA): TGTGCCAGCAGTGAATCCGGGGTTTTGCAGCCCCAGCATTTT. Residues: CASSESGVLQPQHF.

V gene TRBV28 combines with J gene TRBJ2-6, with a tentative D call TRBD1 (6 bases). In germline, CDR1 is MDHEN, CDR2 SYDVKM. V lost 3 bases and J lost 2, with 8 bases in between. The CDR3 contains 15 residues. The DNA of the CDR3 is TGTGCCAGCAGTTTTACAGGGACTGGGGCCAACGTCCTGACTTTC. Encoded protein: CASSFTGTGANVLTF.

Only one count was recorded for this clone. This chain joins TRBV2 and TRBJ2-7; D remains unclear. Germline V gene sequence: CDR1 SNHLY, CDR2 FYNNEI. The CDR3 is made up of 11 amino acids. V gave up 5 bases and J gave up 8 bases, with 10 bases separating them. CDR3 sequence (DNA): TGTGCCAGCAGTCCCAACGACAAGCAGTACTTC. Its protein is CASSPNDKQYF.

The chain has TRBV18 and TRBJ2-3; D gene unclear. Trimming took 0 bases from V and 4 from J, leaving 5 bases between them. The germline V gene encodes CDR1 KGHSH and CDR2 LQKENI. The CDR3 totals 13 residues. Here the CDR3 DNA reads TGTGCCAGCTCACCACCGTCCTCAGATACGCAGTATTTT. It codes for CASSPPSSDTQYF.

This chain joins TRBV15 and TRBJ2-5, with D maybe TRBD1 (6 bases). The ends were cut back, 1 base at V and 5 bases at J, with 23 bases in the middle. The CDR3 length is 18 residues. CDR1 is LNHNV, CDR2 YYDKDF, per germline (reference sequence). CDR3 coding DNA: TGTGCCACCAGCAGAGGAGCAGGGGCCACCTCATCCCGCGAGACCCAGTACTTC. As protein: CATSRGAGATSSRETQYF. The full variable domain, in which reference TRBV15 and TRBJ2-5 provide the parts outside the CDR3, is DAMVIQNPRYQVTQFGKPVTLSCSQTLNHNVMYWYQQKSSQAPKLLFHYYDKDFNNEADTPDNFQSRRPNTSFCFLDIRSPGLGDTAMYLCATSRGAGATSSRETQYFGPGTRLLVL.

Turning to this clone: At the DNA level, this CDR3 is encoded by other sequences in the same sample as well. CDR3 loop: CASSANAGGGIYGYTF. The CDR3, as DNA: TGTGCCAGCAGCGCAAACGCAGGGGGTGGAATCTATGGCTACACCTTC. This chain links TRBV7-2 with TRBJ1-2, with 7 bases fitting TRBD1. V lost 5 bases to trimming and J lost 4 bases; unmatched junction nucleotides: 13. This CDR3 spans 16 amino acids. Germline loops: CDR1 SGHTA, CDR2 FQGNSA.

The rearrangement uses TRBV7-2 and TRBJ1-3; TRBD1 is a possible D gene (6 bases). The CDR3 is made up of 17 amino acids. Trimming stripped 1 base from V and 6 bases from J, with 19 bases between. Per germline, CDR1 SGHTA and CDR2 FQGNSA. The CDR3 sequence is CASSLVGGLIGKNTIYF. In DNA, the CDR3 is TGTGCCAGCAGCTTAGTCGGGGGGCTGATAGGGAAAAACACCATATATTTT.

The rearrangement joins TRBV6-5 to TRBJ2-7, with 10 bases fitting TRBD1. V was clipped by 4 bases and J by 2 bases; unmatched bases: 5. The V gene's germline CDR1 is MNHEY and CDR2 SVGAGI. The CDR3 has 15 residues. This CDR3 is CASSFRDRGAYEQYF. The CDR3 bases are TGTGCCAGCAGTTTCCGGGACAGGGGTGCCTACGAGCAGTACTTC.